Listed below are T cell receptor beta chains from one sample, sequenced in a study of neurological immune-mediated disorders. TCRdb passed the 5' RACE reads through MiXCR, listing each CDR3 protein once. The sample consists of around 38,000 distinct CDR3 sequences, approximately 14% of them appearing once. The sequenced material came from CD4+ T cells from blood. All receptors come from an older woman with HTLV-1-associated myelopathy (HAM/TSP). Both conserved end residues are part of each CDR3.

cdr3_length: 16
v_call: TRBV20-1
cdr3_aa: CSARALVRGADQPQHF

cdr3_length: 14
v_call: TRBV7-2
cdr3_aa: CASSPGPQSPEAFF

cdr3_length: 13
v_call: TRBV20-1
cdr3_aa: CSAIERVTDTQYF

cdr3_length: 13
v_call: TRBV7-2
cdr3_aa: CASSSLAQAIQYF

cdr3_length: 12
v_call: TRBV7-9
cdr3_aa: CASSSTGNGYTF

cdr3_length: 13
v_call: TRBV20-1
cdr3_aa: CSADVGEALGYTF

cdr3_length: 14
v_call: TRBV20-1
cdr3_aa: CSASGVLNLGEQFF

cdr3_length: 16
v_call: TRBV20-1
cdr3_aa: CSAQGTGGASSSPLHF

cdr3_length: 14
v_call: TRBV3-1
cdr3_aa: CASSQGDSGNTIYF

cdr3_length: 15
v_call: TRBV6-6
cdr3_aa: CASSYSWGDGTKAFF

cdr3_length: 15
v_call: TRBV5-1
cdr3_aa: CASLGGQGSGNTIYF

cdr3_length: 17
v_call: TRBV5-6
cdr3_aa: CASSLGTSGVSYNEQFF

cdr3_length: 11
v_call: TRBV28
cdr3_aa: CASRAINGYTF

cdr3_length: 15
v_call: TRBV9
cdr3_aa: CASSVGNRINYGYTF